Each of the 4 T cell receptor beta chains below was sequenced from the same sample in a study of T cell repertoires in cytomegalovirus infection. Via MiXCR, TCRdb re-called the reads, giving one row per CDR3 protein. Here the sample spans approximately 630,000 distinct CDR3 sequences, 20% to 30% being singletons. Material: CD8+ T cells from PBMCs. These receptors all come from a human donor in good health (CMV status not recorded). Some clones in this sample may be carry-over from other donors' samples.

As to this clonotype: A much larger clonotype is one base distant, so this may be a read error. The chain recombines TRBV4-3 with TRBJ1-1, with D perhaps TRBD1 (5 bases). Germline-derived CDR1 and CDR2 are LGHNA and YSLEER. The CDR3 runs to 14 residues. Deletions cut 5 bases from V and 3 bases from J, with 13 bases between. The CDR3 DNA sequence: TGCGCCAGCAGCAAAGGGGTTGGGGACACTGAAGCTTTCTTT. Translating it yields CASSKGVGDTEAFF.

J is TRBJ2-3 and V is TRBV27; 8 bases are shared with TRBD2. The CDR3 contains 14 residues. CDR1 is MNHEY and CDR2 is SMNVEV in the germline V gene (reference sequence). Trimming removed 7 bases from V and 2 bases from J; junction bases left unmatched: 5. The CDR3 DNA sequence: TGTGCCAGCACAAGCGGGGGATACACAGATACGCAGTATTTT. Its protein product is CASTSGGYTDTQYF.

This clonotype has just a few counts. This chain connects TRBV19 to TRBJ2-1, with TRBD2 matching over 10 bases. The CDR3 length is 19 residues. CDR1 LNHDA and CDR2 SQIVND come from the germline V gene (reference sequence). The V segment lost 5 bases and the J segment 5 bases; nucleotides outside the gene matches: 18. This CDR3 is CASSLRPPGTSEVDNEQFF. For the CDR3, the DNA is TGTGCCAGTAGTCTCCGCCCCCCCGGGACTAGCGAAGTCGACAATGAGCAGTTCTTC.

On this clonotype: Being one base from a much bigger clone, this may be a read error. The chain joins TRBV7-6 to TRBJ2-7; perhaps TRBD1 as D (6 bases). The CDR3 totals 13 residues. Germline loops: CDR1 SGHVS, CDR2 FNYEAQ. Written as DNA, the CDR3 is TGTGTCAGCAGCCAACAGGGCCCCTACGAGCAGTACTTC. This codes for CVSSQQGPYEQYF.